Shown below are 7 T cell receptor beta chains from a single sample sequenced in a study of cytomegalovirus exposure and HLA in healthy donors. Researchers ran the PCR with 60 Vbeta and 13 Jbeta primers. The data were produced by immunoSEQ multiplex PCR, yet TCRdb's version contains in-frame clones alone and is incomplete. The table records a few hundred thousand clones, about 86% of them present only once. Sequenced sample: PBMCs. All receptors derive from a woman aged 60 to 75 in good health and CMV-seropositive.

The V and J genes are TRBV27 and TRBJ2-7, with 8 bases matching TRBD2. Germline V lookup: CDR1 MNHEY, CDR2 SMNVEV (reference sequence). CDR3 length: 15 amino acids. The V gene end was trimmed by 2 bases and the J gene end by 3 bases; junction bases not matched to a gene: 6. CDR3 sequence reads: CASSLRVTSDYEQYF. In DNA, the CDR3 is TGTGCCAGCAGTTTAAGGGTGACTAGCGACTACGAGCAGTACTTC.

This clone has a handful of counts. The chain is built from TRBV6-5 and TRBJ1-1; perhaps TRBD1 as D (5 bases). The CDR3 runs 15 residues. V gave up 7 bases and J gave up 0 bases, with 15 bases separating them. Germline V gives CDR1 MNHEY, CDR2 SVGAGI. CDR3 region: CASNPRARMNTEAFF. The CDR3 DNA is TGTGCCAGCAACCCCAGGGCCCGAATGAACACTGAAGCTTTCTTT.

This clone was detected only once. V usage is TRBV9 and J usage is TRBJ2-5, with D tentatively TRBD2 (6 bases). The CDR3 is 16 amino acids. The germline gives CDR1 SGDLS, CDR2 YYNGEE. The V and J ends lost 4 bases and 5 bases respectively, with 21 bases between them. The DNA of the CDR3 is TGTGCCAGCAGCCGTAGTAACCCCGGGACTCTGGAGACCCAGTACTTC. Translating gives CASSRSNPGTLETQYF.

CDR3: CASSPWTRTRPDTQYF. CDR3 bases: TGTGCCAGCAGCCCGTGGACACGGACCAGACCCGATACGCAGTATTTT. The genes are TRBV7-2 and TRBJ2-3; D might be TRBD1 (5 bases). CDR1 and CDR2 (germline): SGHTA, FQGNSA. CDR3 length: 16 residues. The V end lost 5 bases, the J end lost 6 bases, and 21 bases lay between the germline ends.

The chain combines TRBV20-1 with TRBJ2-1; D is uncertain. The CDR3 loop spans 11 amino acids. Between the trimmed V and J ends, which lost 3 bases and 10 bases, there was a span of 10 bases. Germline CDR1 DFQATT, CDR2 SNEGSKA (reference sequence). CDR3 loop: CSASNAAEQFF. CDR3 nucleotide sequence: TGCAGTGCTAGTAATGCGGCGGAGCAGTTCTTC.

The J gene is TRBJ2-1, the V gene TRBV7-3, with D perhaps matching TRBD1 (5 bases). In germline, CDR1 is SGHTA, CDR2 FQGTGA. The CDR3 runs to 12 residues. V gave up 5 bases and J gave up 6 bases, with 8 bases separating them. CDR3 residues: CASSKGANEQFF. As DNA, the CDR3 is TGTGCCAGCAGCAAAGGGGCCAATGAGCAGTTCTTC.

The gene calls are TRBV5-1 and TRBJ2-1; 14 bases align to TRBD2. The CDR3 has 19 amino acids. Per germline, CDR1 SGHRS and CDR2 YFSETQ. The junction had 12 bases not matched to a gene; V was cut back by 3 bases and J by 4 bases. DNA of the CDR3: TGCGCCAGCAGCTCCCCCACCCCGGGACTAGCGGGAGAGTACAATGAGCAGTTCTTC. Protein product: CASSSPTPGLAGEYNEQFF. The full variable domain, its missing parts supplied by reference TRBV5-1 and TRBJ2-1, is KAGVTQTPRYLIKTRGQQVTLSCSPISGHRSVSWYQQTPGQGLQFLFEYFSETQRNKGNFPGRFSGRQFSNSRSEMNVSTLELGDSALYLCASSSPTPGLAGEYNEQFFGPGTRLTVL.